The T cell receptor (beta chain) under discussion was sequenced for a study of control samples from healthy donors and cancer patients. This CDR3 is built from 15 residues. The germline V gene encodes CDR1 SGHNT and CDR2 YYREEE (reference sequence). The junction had 4 bases not matched to a gene; V was cut back by 4 bases and J by 0 bases. Produced via immunoSEQ multiplex PCR; TCRdb's table is partial and in-frame only. The sample contains some 34,000 clones, approximately 93% of which appear only once. This clonotype was obtained from a middle-aged man with colorectal cancer. Sequencing was carried out using PBMCs. This chain joins TRBV5-4 and TRBJ2-3; 8 bases are shared with TRBD1. The chain's CDR3 is CASSAWTGSTDTQYF. CDR3 bases: TGTGCCAGCAGCGCGTGGACAGGGAGCACAGATACGCAGTATTTT.